Each of the 4 T cell receptor beta chains below was sequenced from the same sample in a study of T cells in Graves' hyperthyroidism and ophthalmopathy (dated by TCRdb to the late 2010s). Receptor amplification or capture employed multiplex PCR. The data were produced on an Illumina HiSeq 2000. The TCR beta CDR3 regions were amplified from RNA transcripts. The first round of RT-PCR for the TCR CDR3 was performed with the HTBI primer set and the Qiagen OneStep RT-PCR kit. Starting from the raw public reads, TCRdb applied fastp trimming at Q25, assembled clones with MiXCR and retained in-frame beta chains. Rows with one shared CDR3 protein collapse into an entry with the most common genes and DNA. This sample gives 300,000 or so distinct CDR3 sequences in total; over 15% of them show up just once. The top ten hold about 50% of the sample. Material: blood. The origin of the receptors is an older woman with Graves' ophthalmopathy.

This chain uses TRBV30 with TRBJ2-1; D not resolved. From germline, CDR1 is GTSNPN and CDR2 SVGIG (reference sequence). The V end lost 4 bases, the J end lost 8 bases, and 18 bases lay between the germline ends. CDR3 size: 14 residues. This CDR3 is CAWNLGFFFHEQFF. The CDR3 region has the DNA TGTGCCTGGAATCTAGGTTTTTTCTTCCATGAGCAGTTCTTC.

This clonotype was seen at least ten times. The V gene is TRBV5-1, the J gene TRBJ2-3, with 7 positions matching TRBD1. In germline, CDR1 is SGHRS, CDR2 YFSETQ. V dropped 0 bases and J dropped 6; count of bases not matched to a gene: 7. The CDR3 runs 15 residues. Here the CDR3 reads CASSLDRGTSDTQYF. The CDR3 nucleotides are TGCGCCAGCAGCTTGGACAGGGGAACGTCGGATACGCAGTATTTT.

The table lists this clonotype with a few counts. The chain has TRBV18 and TRBJ2-7; a possible D gene is TRBD1 (6 bases). With 3 bases removed from V and 1 base from J, the gap between germline ends came to 13 bases. CDR1 and CDR2 (germline): KGHSH, LQKENI. The CDR3 has 15 amino acids. The DNA of the CDR3 is TGTGCCAGCTCACCCCCCCCGGACAGTTCCTACGAGCAGTACTTC. The encoded protein is CASSPPPDSSYEQYF.

This clonotype was picked up many times. This chain joins TRBV2 and TRBJ1-1; TRBD1 might be the D (6 bases). V was trimmed by 8 bases and J by 1 base, leaving 11 bases between them. In germline, CDR1 is SNHLY, CDR2 FYNNEI. This CDR3 has 13 amino acids. CDR3 residues: CASGQGQNTEAFF. Written as DNA, the CDR3 is TGTGCCAGCGGGCAGGGACAGAACACTGAAGCTTTCTTT.